These 10 T cell receptor beta chains were sequenced from one sample in a study of tumor-infiltrating lymphocytes in oesophageal squamous cell carcinoma. TCRdb recomputed calls from the PCR reads with MiXCR, one row per CDR3 protein. The sample has 10,000 or so distinct CDR3 sequences, 63% seen once. The sequenced material came from esophageal tumor tissue. These receptor sequences come from a female donor with esophageal squamous cell carcinoma.

The chain uses TRBV4-3 and TRBJ2-3; D could derive from TRBD1 or TRBD2 (5 bases each). The DNA end favors TRBJ2-1, so the J call may be wrong. The CDR3 runs to 14 residues. The germline V gene encodes CDR1 LGHNA and CDR2 YSLEER. CDR3 coding DNA: TGCGCCAGCAGCCAACAACGGGGCGACAATGAGCAGTTCTTC. Translating gives CASSQQRGDNEQFF.

By frequency in the sample, this clonotype is large. This chain connects TRBV7-2 to TRBJ2-7; 7 bases match TRBD2. Germline CDR1 reads SGHTA; CDR2 reads FQGNSA. J gave up 6 bases and V 5 bases, and 4 bases lay outside the gene matches. This CDR3 has 12 amino acids. CDR3 in amino acids: CASSPGGIEQYF. The DNA for the CDR3 is TGTGCCAGCAGCCCCGGGGGGATCGAGCAGTACTTC.

This clonotype is large within its sample. V gene TRBV7-9 combines with J gene TRBJ1-2; D is ambiguous. Germline CDR1 and CDR2: SEHNR and FQNEAQ (reference sequence). The CDR3 consists of 13 residues. Deletions cut 2 bases from V and 2 bases from J, with 6 bases between. CDR3 coding DNA: TGTGCCAGCAGCTTAAAGGGAAACTATGGCTACACCTTC. This translates into CASSLKGNYGYTF.

CDR3 sequence (DNA): TGTGCCAGCAGCTTGAGGCCCGGGGAGCAGTACTTC. This codes for CASSLRPGEQYF. The chain recombines TRBV7-2 with TRBJ2-5; TRBD2 is a possible D gene (5 bases). The V and J ends lost 3 bases and 11 bases respectively, with 13 bases between them. The CDR3 consists of 12 residues. CDR1 is SGHTA and CDR2 is FQGNSA in the germline V gene.

This sequence joins TRBV12-3 or TRBV12-4 and TRBJ2-5; D remains ambiguous. The J call is doubtful: the DNA matches TRBJ2-3 better. The CDR3 loop spans 14 amino acids. CDR3 DNA sequence: TGTGCCAGCAGTTTAGTTGCGGTAGAAGATACGCAGTATTTT. It codes for CASSLVAVEDTQYF.

The chain is built from TRBV10-1 and TRBJ2-3, with D tentatively TRBD1 (5 bases). This CDR3 comprises 15 residues. CDR1 is WNHNN and CDR2 is SYGVQD in the germline V gene (reference sequence). The V end lost 2 bases, the J end lost 4 bases, and 13 bases lay between the germline ends. CDR3 sequence (DNA): TGCGCCAGCAGTGAGGGTGGTCTAGGGGCAGATACGCAGTATTTT. As protein: CASSEGGLGADTQYF.

The chain recombines TRBV6-6 with TRBJ2-5, with no clear D. The CDR3 runs 13 residues. Germline V CDR1 and CDR2: MNHNY, SVGAGI (reference sequence). V lost 7 bases and J lost 4, with 13 bases in between. CDR3 sequence: CASTSGYIETQYF. Written as DNA, the CDR3 is TGTGCCAGCACTTCCGGGTACATAGAGACCCAGTACTTC.

There are a few counts of this clonotype. Its ends do not fully match the called genes, so a read error is possible. The CDR3 bases are TGTGCTAGCAGCTTAGCGCTCGGGGGTTTGGGCCTCTCCTACAATGAGCAGTTCTTC. Its protein product is CASSLALGGLGLSYNEQFF. The chain recombines TRBV7-6 with TRBJ2-1; tentative D call: TRBD2 (6 bases). CDR3 size: 19 residues. CDR1 SGHVS and CDR2 FNYEAQ come from the germline V gene.

A few counts support this clonotype. The chain recombines TRBV7-9 with TRBJ2-7; D might be TRBD1 (5 bases). Germline V lookup: CDR1 SEHNR, CDR2 FQNEAQ (reference sequence). The CDR3 has 13 amino acids. V was pared by 5 bases and J by 0 bases, with 8 bases between. CDR3 protein: CASSHDSSYEQYF. CDR3 in DNA: TGTGCCAGCAGCCATGACAGCTCCTACGAGCAGTACTTC.

The genes are TRBV6-2 or TRBV6-3 and TRBJ1-6; tentative D call: TRBD1 (6 bases). CDR1 is MNHEY, CDR2 SVGEGT, per germline. The V end lost 5 bases, the J end lost 5 bases, and 16 bases lay between the germline ends. This CDR3 is 16 amino acids long. This CDR3 is CASSRTGFNHNSPLHF. For the CDR3, the DNA is TGTGCCAGCAGTAGAACAGGGTTTAACCATAATTCACCCCTCCACTTT.